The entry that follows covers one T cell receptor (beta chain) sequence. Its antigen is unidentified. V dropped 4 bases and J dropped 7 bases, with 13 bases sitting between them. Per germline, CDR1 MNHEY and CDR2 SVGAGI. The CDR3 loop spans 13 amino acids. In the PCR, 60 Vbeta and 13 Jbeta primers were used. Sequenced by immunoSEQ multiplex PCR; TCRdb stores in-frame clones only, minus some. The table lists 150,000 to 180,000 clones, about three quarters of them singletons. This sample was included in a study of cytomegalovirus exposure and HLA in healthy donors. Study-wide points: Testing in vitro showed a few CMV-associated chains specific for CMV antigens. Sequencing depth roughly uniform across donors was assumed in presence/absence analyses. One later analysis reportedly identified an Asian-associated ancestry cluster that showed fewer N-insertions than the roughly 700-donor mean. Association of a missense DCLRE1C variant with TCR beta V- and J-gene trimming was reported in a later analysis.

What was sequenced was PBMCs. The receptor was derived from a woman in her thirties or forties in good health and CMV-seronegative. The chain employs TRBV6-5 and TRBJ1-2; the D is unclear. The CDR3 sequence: CASSSERVRGYTF. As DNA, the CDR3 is TGTGCCAGCAGTTCAGAGAGGGTTCGTGGCTACACCTTC.